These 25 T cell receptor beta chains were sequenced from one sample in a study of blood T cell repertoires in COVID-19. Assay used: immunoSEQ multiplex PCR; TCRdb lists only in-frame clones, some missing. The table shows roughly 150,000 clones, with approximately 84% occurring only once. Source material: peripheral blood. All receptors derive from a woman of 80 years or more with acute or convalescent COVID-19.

The CDR3 sequence: CATVTRADTQYF. CDR3 DNA: TGTGCCACTGTCACCCGGGCAGATACGCAGTATTTT. The V gene is TRBV6-5, the J gene TRBJ2-3; D not resolved. The CDR3 loop spans 12 amino acids. Germline V lookup: CDR1 MNHEY, CDR2 SVGAGI. Trimming stripped 10 bases from V and 4 bases from J, with 12 bases between.

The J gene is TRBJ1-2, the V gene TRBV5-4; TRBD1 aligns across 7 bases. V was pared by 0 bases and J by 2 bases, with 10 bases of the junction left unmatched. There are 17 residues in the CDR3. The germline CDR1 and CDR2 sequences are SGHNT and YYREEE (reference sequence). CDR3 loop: CASSLGSDRVPNYGYTF. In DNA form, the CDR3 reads TGTGCCAGCAGCTTGGGGTCCGACAGGGTCCCAAACTATGGCTACACCTTC.

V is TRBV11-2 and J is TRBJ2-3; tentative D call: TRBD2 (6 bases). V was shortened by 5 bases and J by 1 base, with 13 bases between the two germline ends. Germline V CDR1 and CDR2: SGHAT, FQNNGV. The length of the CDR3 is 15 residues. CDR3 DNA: TGTGCCAGCAGCCCTCCGGGACTTGGCACAGATACGCAGTATTTT. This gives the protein CASSPPGLGTDTQYF.

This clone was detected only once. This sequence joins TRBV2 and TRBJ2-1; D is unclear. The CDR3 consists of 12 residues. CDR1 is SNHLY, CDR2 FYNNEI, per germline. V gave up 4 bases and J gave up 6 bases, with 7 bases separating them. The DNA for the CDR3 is TGTGCCAGCAGTGCCTTACTCAATGAGCAGTTCTTC. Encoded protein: CASSALLNEQFF.

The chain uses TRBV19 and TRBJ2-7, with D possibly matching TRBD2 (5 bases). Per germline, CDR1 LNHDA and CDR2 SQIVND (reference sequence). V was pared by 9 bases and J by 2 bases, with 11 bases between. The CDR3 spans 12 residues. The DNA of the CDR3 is TGTGCCAGCTCCCGGGGAGCCTACGAGCAGTACTTC. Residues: CASSRGAYEQYF.

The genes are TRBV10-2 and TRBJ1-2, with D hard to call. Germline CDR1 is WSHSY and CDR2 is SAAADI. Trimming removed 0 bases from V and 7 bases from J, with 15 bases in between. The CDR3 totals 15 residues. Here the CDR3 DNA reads TGCGCCAGCAGTGAGTCGCCCCGGATCTGGAGTGGCTACACCTTC. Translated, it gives CASSESPRIWSGYTF.

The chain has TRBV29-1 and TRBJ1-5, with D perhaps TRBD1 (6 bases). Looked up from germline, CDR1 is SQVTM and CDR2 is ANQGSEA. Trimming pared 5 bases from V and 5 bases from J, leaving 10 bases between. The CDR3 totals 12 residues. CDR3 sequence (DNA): TGCAGCGTTCAGTCAGGGGATCAGCCCCAGCATTTT. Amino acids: CSVQSGDQPQHF.

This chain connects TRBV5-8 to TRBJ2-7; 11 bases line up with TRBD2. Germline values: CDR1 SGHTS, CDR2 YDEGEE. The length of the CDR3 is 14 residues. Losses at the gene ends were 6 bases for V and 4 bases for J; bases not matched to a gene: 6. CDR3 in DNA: TGTGCCAGCAATAGCGGGAGGGCCAGTTACGAGCAGTACTTC. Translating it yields CASNSGRASYEQYF.

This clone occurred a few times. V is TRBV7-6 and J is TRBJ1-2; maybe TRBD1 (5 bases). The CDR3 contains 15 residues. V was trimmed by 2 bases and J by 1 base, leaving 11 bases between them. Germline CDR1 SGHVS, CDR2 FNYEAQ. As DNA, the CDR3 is TGTGCCAGCAGCTTATCAACAGGTCTTAACTATGGCTACACCTTC. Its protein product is CASSLSTGLNYGYTF.

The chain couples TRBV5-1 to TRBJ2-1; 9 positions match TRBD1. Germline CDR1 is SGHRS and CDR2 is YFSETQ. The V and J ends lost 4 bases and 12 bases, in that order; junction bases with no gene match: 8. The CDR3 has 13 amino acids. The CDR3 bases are TGCGCCAGCAGCCCTGGACAGGGGCCTGGGCAGTTCTTC. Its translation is CASSPGQGPGQFF.

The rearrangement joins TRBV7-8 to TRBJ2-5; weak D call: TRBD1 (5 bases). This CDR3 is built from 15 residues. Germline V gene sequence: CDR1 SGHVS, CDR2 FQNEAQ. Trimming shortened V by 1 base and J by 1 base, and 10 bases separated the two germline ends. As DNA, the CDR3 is TGTGCCAGCAGCTTAGGGTCCAGGGCCCAAGAGACCCAGTACTTC. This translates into CASSLGSRAQETQYF.

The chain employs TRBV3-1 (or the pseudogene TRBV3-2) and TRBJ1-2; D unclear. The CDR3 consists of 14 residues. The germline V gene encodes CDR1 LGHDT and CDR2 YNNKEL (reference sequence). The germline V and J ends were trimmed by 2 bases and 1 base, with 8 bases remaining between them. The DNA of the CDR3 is TGTGCCAGCAGCCAACGCCGAGTTAACTATGGCTACACCTTC. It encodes CASSQRRVNYGYTF.

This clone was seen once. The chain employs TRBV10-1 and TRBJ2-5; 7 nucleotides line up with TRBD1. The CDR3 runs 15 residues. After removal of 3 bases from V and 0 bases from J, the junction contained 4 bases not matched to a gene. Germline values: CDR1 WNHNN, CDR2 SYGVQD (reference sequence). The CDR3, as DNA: TGCGCCAGCAGTGATTTCAGGGGGTACCAAGAGACCCAGTACTTC. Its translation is CASSDFRGYQETQYF.

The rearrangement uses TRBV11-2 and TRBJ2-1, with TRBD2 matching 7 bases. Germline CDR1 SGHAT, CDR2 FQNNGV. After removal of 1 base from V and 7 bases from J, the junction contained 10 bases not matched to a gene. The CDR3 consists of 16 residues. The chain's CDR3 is CASSLAGGSVGNEQFF. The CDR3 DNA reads TGTGCCAGCAGCTTAGCGGGCGGGAGTGTGGGTAATGAGCAGTTCTTC. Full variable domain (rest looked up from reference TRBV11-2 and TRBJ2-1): EAGVAQSPRYKIIEKRQSVAFWCNPISGHATLYWYQQILGQGPKLLIQFQNNGVVDDSQLPKDRFSAERLKGVDSTLKIQPAKLEDSAVYLCASSLAGGSVGNEQFFGPGTRLTVL.

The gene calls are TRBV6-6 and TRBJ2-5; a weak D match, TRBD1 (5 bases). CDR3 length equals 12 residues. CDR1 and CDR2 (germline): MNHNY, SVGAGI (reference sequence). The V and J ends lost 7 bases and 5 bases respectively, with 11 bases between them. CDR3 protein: CASTGNRETQYF. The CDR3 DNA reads TGTGCCAGCACAGGGAACCGGGAGACCCAGTACTTC.

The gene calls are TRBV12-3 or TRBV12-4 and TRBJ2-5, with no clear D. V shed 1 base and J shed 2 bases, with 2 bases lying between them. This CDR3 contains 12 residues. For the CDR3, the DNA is TGTGCCAGCAGTTTAGTACAAGAGACCCAGTACTTC. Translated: CASSLVQETQYF.

CDR3 residues: CASSEARTGAGEQYF. The CDR3 DNA is TGTGCCAGCAGTGAAGCGCGTACAGGAGCTGGAGAGCAGTACTTC. The V gene is TRBV2, the J gene TRBJ2-7; D possibly corresponds to TRBD1 (5 bases). CDR3 size: 15 residues. Germline CDR1 and CDR2: SNHLY and FYNNEI. Deletions cut 0 bases from V and 7 bases from J, with 16 bases between.

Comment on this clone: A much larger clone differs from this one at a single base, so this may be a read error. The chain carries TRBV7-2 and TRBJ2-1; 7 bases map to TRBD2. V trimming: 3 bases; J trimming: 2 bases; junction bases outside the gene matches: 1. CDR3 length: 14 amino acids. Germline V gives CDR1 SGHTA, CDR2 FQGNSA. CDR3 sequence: CASSFGGTYNEQFF. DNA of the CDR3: TGTGCCAGCAGCTTCGGGGGGACCTACAATGAGCAGTTCTTC.

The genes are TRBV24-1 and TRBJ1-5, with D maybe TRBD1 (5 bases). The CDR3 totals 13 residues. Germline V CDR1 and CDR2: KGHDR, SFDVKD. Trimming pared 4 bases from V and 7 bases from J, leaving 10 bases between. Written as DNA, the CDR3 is TGTGCCACCAGTGAACAGGCCGGACAGCCCCAGCATTTT. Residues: CATSEQAGQPQHF.

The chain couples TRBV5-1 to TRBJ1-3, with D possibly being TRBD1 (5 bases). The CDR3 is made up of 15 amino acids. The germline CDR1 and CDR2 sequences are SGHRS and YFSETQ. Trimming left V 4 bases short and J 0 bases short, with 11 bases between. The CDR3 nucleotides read TGCGCCAGCAGCCCAGGGCAACCCTCTGGAAACACCATATATTTT. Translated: CASSPGQPSGNTIYF.

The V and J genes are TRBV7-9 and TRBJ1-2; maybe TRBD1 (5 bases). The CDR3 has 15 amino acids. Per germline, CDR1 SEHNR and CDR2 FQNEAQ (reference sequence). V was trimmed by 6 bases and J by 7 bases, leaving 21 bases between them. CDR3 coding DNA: TGTGCCAGCAGTTCCAGTGGACAAGCGAGTGGTGGCTACACCTTC. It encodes CASSSSGQASGGYTF.

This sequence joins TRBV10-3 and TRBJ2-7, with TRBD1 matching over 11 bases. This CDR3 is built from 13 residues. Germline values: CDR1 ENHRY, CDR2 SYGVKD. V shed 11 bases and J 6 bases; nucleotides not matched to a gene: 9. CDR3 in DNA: TGTGCCTTAGGAAGGGGACAGGGGGGCGAGCAGTACTTC. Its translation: CALGRGQGGEQYF.

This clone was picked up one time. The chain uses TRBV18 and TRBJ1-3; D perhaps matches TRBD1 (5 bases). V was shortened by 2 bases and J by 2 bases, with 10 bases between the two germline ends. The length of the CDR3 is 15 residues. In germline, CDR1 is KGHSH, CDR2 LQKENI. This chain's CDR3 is CASSPSEGAGNTIYF. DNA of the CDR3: TGTGCCAGCTCACCATCGGAAGGGGCTGGAAACACCATATATTTT.

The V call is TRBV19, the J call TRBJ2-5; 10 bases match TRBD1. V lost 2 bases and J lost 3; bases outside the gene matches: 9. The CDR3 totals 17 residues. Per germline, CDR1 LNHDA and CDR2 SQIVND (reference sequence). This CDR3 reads CASSIMGPGTGEETQYF. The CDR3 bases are TGTGCCAGTAGTATAATGGGTCCCGGGACAGGGGAAGAGACCCAGTACTTC.

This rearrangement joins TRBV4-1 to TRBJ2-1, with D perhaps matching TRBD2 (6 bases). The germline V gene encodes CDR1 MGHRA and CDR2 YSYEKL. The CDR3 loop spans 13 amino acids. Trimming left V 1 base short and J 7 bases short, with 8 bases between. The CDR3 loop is CASSQARGNEQFF. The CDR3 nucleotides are TGCGCCAGCAGCCAAGCTCGGGGGAATGAGCAGTTCTTC.